Listed here is a single TCR beta chain. A few counts support this clone. Its specific antigen is unknown. It has no much larger one-base neighbor in the sample; base qualities were not kept. Different DNA sequences within this sample yield the same CDR3. This specimen comes from a study of shared clonotypes between healthy human individuals (dated by TCRdb to about 2020). Some background on the complete study: The cohort included three men and a couple of women between 18 and 49 years of age. Each donor's leukapheresis produced roughly between roughly 0.85 and 10 billion PBMCs. To increase sequencing depth and limit assay-specific biases, TCR repertoire library preparation and sequencing were carried out by different laboratories using diverse techniques. For each donor, CD4 naive and CD4 memory were each given three plates, CD8 naive was given two plates, and CD8 memory was given one plate. The study deeply sequenced blood TCR repertoires of five healthy adults to estimate repertoire size and the extent of clonotype sharing between individuals.

Study-wide conclusions, independent of this receptor: Larger estimated clonotype richness was generally found for naive subsets than for memory subsets. Based on pairwise subsampling, the degree of clonotype sharing among donors was expected to be affected by sequencing depth. Sampling was restricted to blood, and TCR repertoires in tissue are likely to differ from TCR repertoires in blood. Compared with non-shared clonotypes, the clonotypes found in all four sorted-subset donors had higher generation probabilities. The small number of donors limited the genetic and exposure-history diversity represented. Across four donors, roughly 5.1% of naive CD4, around 3.5% of naive CD8, roughly 2.2% of memory CD4, and around 0.4% of memory CD8 clonotypes were shared. Rarefaction of sorted-subset datasets indicated incomplete sequencing despite the large sequencing depth.

TCR CDR3 regions were amplified from genomic DNA by multiplex PCR using the deep immunoSEQ assay. For each cell subset, the extracted genomic DNA was distributed evenly across all wells of several immunoSEQ 96-well plates, and each plate served as one replicate. Each replicate PCR for sorted subsets received about 210 ng genomic DNA, equal to about 30,000 T cell genomes. Purified libraries were quantified with a Qubit 3.0 fluorometer, sized on a Bioanalyzer 2100, and re-quantified with the KAPA Library Quantification kit. Each immunoSEQ 96-well plate was sequenced on its own single-read 150-cycle Illumina NextSeq 550 flow cell. In the authors' own workflow: The immunoSEQ output contained only junctional sequences without quality scores, so filtering could not match that applied to full-length reads. Sequences were annotated with PyIR, a Python wrapper for IgBLAST v1.9, using IMGT germline references to assign V/J genes and CDR3. Reads with weak V/J assignments (E-value above 1e-6), missing CDR3, stop codons, out-of-frame junctions, or ambiguous translated residues were removed. A V3J clonotype was defined by an identical inferred V gene, J gene, and CDR3 amino acid sequence. Percentage overlap between repertoires was calculated by dividing the number of shared unique clonotypes by the size of the smaller repertoire. RTK rarefaction, the Chao1 estimator, and Recon v2.1 estimates of unobserved clonotypes were used to assess repertoire richness. Generation probabilities for all TCRbeta clonotypes obtained by the gDNA method from a handful of donors were computed using OLGA. Held by TCRdb, this immuneACCESS table contains in-frame sequences only and omits some clones. Under half of the omission traces to an unresolved V gene where checked; the cause of the rest is unknown. D and trimming come from the DNA, and the V and J calls and clone size come from that table. Counted in this sample were about 590,000 clones; 95% to 96% of them appeared once. Jointly, the top ten make up less than 0.13% of the sample.

CD8 naive samples consisted of CD45RO-negative cells that were positively selected for CCR7, yielding a CD45RA+CCR7+ population without TemRA cells. The donors were healthy, HIV-negative adults who had no recently reported acute infections or vaccinations. All donors were Caucasian adults living in Nashville, Tennessee, USA. Blood was collected by leukapheresis, and PBMCs were isolated by Ficoll-Histopaque density gradient centrifugation and then cryopreserved in liquid nitrogen vapor phase. Purity and quantity of every magnetically sorted T cell population were checked by analytical flow cytometry. Genomic DNA was isolated from every sorted fraction and measured by UV absorbance on a Nanodrop 2000c. The clonotype originates from a woman in her twenties or thirties in good health. Sequenced input: naive CD8+ T cells sorted from blood. According to the study, the label for this sample's cell subset or site signals: CD45RA+CCR7+.

For the CDR3, the sequence is CSVGGQSGNEQFF. The sequenced DNA is TGCAGCGTTGGAGGACAGTCGGGTAATGAGCAGTTCTTC. The chain joins TRBV29-1 to TRBJ2-1; a tentative D match to TRBD1 spans 6 bases. CDR1 is given as SQVTM and CDR2 as ANQGSEA, both from the germline V gene. V sheds 4 bases and J sheds 7 bases, leaving 14 bases between their ends. The CDR3 spans 13 residues, from the cysteine through the phenylalanine. Left in the record is the CDR3 DNA by itself, 39 bases read in frame from the first base.